The 2 T cell receptor beta chains below come from one sample, sequenced in a study of vaccination and CD4 T cells after COVID-19. The Oncomine TCR Beta short-read assay sequenced DNA from cultured CD4+ T cells. TCRdb re-analysed the PCR reads in MiXCR, keeping a single row per CDR3 protein. The table shows 15,000 or so distinct CDR3 sequences, with about 45% occurring only once. Treatment denoted: approximately nine-day PBMC culture with coronavirus spike peptide pools or control peptides (ViraFEST assay). No antigen has been identified for these receptors. Input material: CD4+ T cells from blood, cultured in vitro. These receptors were obtained from a human donor who had recovered from COVID-19.

This rearrangement joins TRBV20-1 to TRBJ2-3; D uncertain. Germline V gene data show CDR1 as DFQATT and CDR2 as SNEGSKA (reference sequence). The length of the CDR3 is 12 residues. Trimming pared 2 bases from V and 5 bases from J, leaving 8 bases between. The CDR3 region is CSARISGDTQYF. CDR3 sequence (DNA): TGCAGTGCTAGAATCAGTGGAGATACGCAGTATTTT.

This sequence joins TRBV20-1 and TRBJ1-6, with 7 positions matching TRBD1. The CDR3 runs 14 residues. Unmatched junction bases numbered 9, after V lost 6 bases and J lost 7 bases. The V gene's germline CDR1 is DFQATT and CDR2 SNEGSKA (reference sequence). CDR3 DNA sequence: TGCAGTGCCCGGGGGTCAGGGGGGAATTCACCCCTCCACTTT. This encodes CSARGSGGNSPLHF.